A single sample is the source of the 19 T cell receptor beta chains below, sequenced in a study of vaccination and CD4 T cells after COVID-19 (dated by TCRdb to about 2022). Their recognized antigens are unknown. The library was produced with PCR. Sequencing instrument: Illumina iSeq 100. DNA from cultured CD4+ T cells was subjected to TCR sequencing with the Oncomine TCR Beta short-read assay at the Johns Hopkins FTIC core. TCRdb trimmed public reads at Q25 via fastp, called clones via MiXCR and kept in-frame beta chains. Rows are unified per CDR3 protein, each entry keeping the most common DNA and genes. The sample yields around 12,000 distinct CDR3 sequences; 40% to 50% were counted once. Roughly 9% of the sample is in the top ten clones. The treatment or condition label, as the study defines it: approximately nine-day PBMC culture with coronavirus spike peptide pools or control peptides (ViraFEST assay).

Sequenced sample: CD4+ T cells from blood, cultured in vitro. Receptors were obtained from a human donor who had recovered from COVID-19.

The genes are TRBV4-1 and TRBJ2-7; 7 nucleotides line up with TRBD1. After removal of 4 bases from V and 6 bases from J, the junction contained 6 bases not matched to a gene. This CDR3 has 13 amino acids. Germline-derived CDR1 and CDR2 are MGHRA and YSYEKL. CDR3 in DNA: TGCGCCAGCAGCCGGGAGACAGGGCGCGAGCAGTACTTC. Translating gives CASSRETGREQYF.

This clonotype was observed a few times. The chain has TRBV2 and TRBJ1-3; 7 positions match TRBD1. Germline V gives CDR1 SNHLY, CDR2 FYNNEI. The length of the CDR3 is 16 residues. The V segment lost 4 bases and the J segment 3 bases; nucleotides outside the gene matches: 9. CDR3 sequence (DNA): TGTGCCAGCAGTGTCCCCAGGGGGGGTGGTGGAAACACCATATATTTT. This gives the protein CASSVPRGGGGNTIYF.

The rearrangement joins TRBV15 to TRBJ2-5; D ambiguous. The CDR3 sequence is 14 residues long. The germline V and J ends were trimmed by 1 base and 5 bases, with 11 bases remaining between them. Germline CDR1 LNHNV, CDR2 YYDKDF (reference sequence). Written as DNA, the CDR3 is TGTGCCACCAGCAGAGGCGGCAGATCGGAGACCCAGTACTTC. This translates into CATSRGGRSETQYF.

This clonotype was counted between two and nine times. The chain recombines TRBV20-1 with TRBJ1-6; 7 nucleotides line up with TRBD1. Germline V gives CDR1 DFQATT, CDR2 SNEGSKA (reference sequence). The CDR3 is 13 residues long. After removal of 5 bases from V and 7 bases from J, the junction contained 5 bases not matched to a gene. The chain's CDR3 is CSAQDRENSPLHF. CDR3 bases: TGCAGTGCTCAAGACAGGGAAAATTCACCCCTCCACTTT.

The chain is built from TRBV20-1 and TRBJ2-7; D ambiguous. Deletions cut 5 bases from V and 2 bases from J, with 10 bases between. Germline CDR1 is DFQATT and CDR2 is SNEGSKA (reference sequence). CDR3 length: 12 residues. In DNA form, the CDR3 reads TGCAGTGCTGGATCAGGAGCCTACGAGCAGTACTTC. Amino acid sequence: CSAGSGAYEQYF.

This chain uses TRBV2 with TRBJ2-2, with D perhaps matching TRBD1 (5 bases). Between the trimmed V and J ends, which lost 4 bases and 1 base, there was a span of 7 bases. The length of the CDR3 is 14 residues. The germline V gene encodes CDR1 SNHLY and CDR2 FYNNEI. CDR3 sequence reads: CASSVQENTGELFF. The DNA of the CDR3 is TGTGCCAGCAGTGTACAGGAGAACACCGGGGAGCTGTTTTTT.

The CDR3 nucleotides read TGTGCCAGCAGCTTGGGTGGTTTAGCGGGGTTGGAGACCCAGTACTTC. This gives the protein CASSLGGLAGLETQYF. This sequence joins TRBV5-8 and TRBJ2-5, with 8 nucleotides matching TRBD2. Trimming took 0 bases from V and 5 from J; bases not matched to a gene: 9. The CDR3 is 16 residues long. The V gene's germline CDR1 is SGHTS and CDR2 YDEGEE.

This clonotype was observed a handful of times. V is TRBV7-9 and J is TRBJ2-2; no clear D gene. Germline CDR1 reads SEHNR; CDR2 reads FQNEAQ (reference sequence). The length of the CDR3 is 12 residues. V gave up 4 bases and J gave up 8 bases, with 8 bases separating them. CDR3 in amino acids: CASSSLGGELFF. The CDR3, as DNA: TGTGCCAGCAGCTCCCTAGGTGGGGAGCTGTTTTTT.

This clonotype was seen a few times. The rearrangement joins TRBV20-1 to TRBJ1-1; no reliable D call. Deletions cut 0 bases from V and 4 bases from J, with 15 bases between. Looked up from germline, CDR1 is DFQATT and CDR2 is SNEGSKA (reference sequence). This CDR3 is built from 15 residues. The CDR3 reads CSARDRRVLGTEAFF. CDR3 DNA: TGCAGTGCTAGAGATCGGCGGGTCCTAGGCACTGAAGCTTTCTTT.

About this clonotype itself: At one boundary the junction diverges from the germline segment, which might be a read error. The chain carries TRBV15 and TRBJ1-2; tentatively, D is TRBD1 (6 bases). Germline CDR1 is LNHNV and CDR2 is YYDKDF (reference sequence). The CDR3 contains 14 residues. CDR3 loop: CAISRDRGAYGYTF. CDR3 coding DNA: TGTGCCATCAGCAGAGATCGGGGGGCCTATGGCTACACCTTC.

The table lists this clonotype with a few counts. V gene TRBV6-1 combines with J gene TRBJ1-1, with D perhaps matching TRBD1 (5 bases). This CDR3 is 14 amino acids long. Germline CDR1 MNHNS, CDR2 SASEGT. Trimming cost V 4 bases and J 1 base, with 10 bases left between them. CDR3 amino acids: CASSGQITNTEAFF. In nucleotides, the CDR3 is TGTGCCAGCAGTGGACAGATAACGAACACTGAAGCTTTCTTT.

The chain recombines TRBV7-3 with TRBJ1-1; D perhaps matches TRBD1 (5 bases). The CDR3 is 14 residues long. Between the trimmed V and J ends, which lost 3 bases and 5 bases, there was a span of 13 bases. CDR1 SGHTA and CDR2 FQGTGA come from the germline V gene. The CDR3 coding sequence is TGTGCCAGCAGCTTCTCGGGACGGGGGACTGAAGCTTTCTTT. Its protein product is CASSFSGRGTEAFF.

The rearrangement joins TRBV2 to TRBJ1-5; unclear D gene. The CDR3 extends over 13 amino acids. V was pared by 1 base and J by 5 bases, with 6 bases between. The germline CDR1 and CDR2 sequences are SNHLY and FYNNEI. The DNA of the CDR3 is TGTGCCAGCAGTGAAGGGAGATATCAGCCCCAGCATTTT. As protein: CASSEGRYQPQHF.

Notes on this clonotype: The junction does not match germline at one end; this may be a read error. The chain couples TRBV5-5 to TRBJ2-7; D tentatively fits TRBD1 or TRBD2 (5 bases each). The length of the CDR3 is 13 residues. The germline V gene encodes CDR1 SGHKS and CDR2 YYEKEE (reference sequence). The CDR3 loop reads CASSRDGTYEQYF. In DNA form, the CDR3 reads TGTGCCAGCAGCAGGGACGGAACCTACGAGCAGTACTTT.

The V gene is TRBV9, the J gene TRBJ2-7; D is perhaps TRBD1 (5 bases). Trimming left V 3 bases short and J 2 bases short, with 15 bases between. This CDR3 spans 15 amino acids. CDR1 SGDLS and CDR2 YYNGEE come from the germline V gene. The CDR3 loop reads CASSGGPDGTYEQYF. In nucleotides, the CDR3 is TGTGCCAGCAGCGGGGGCCCGGACGGCACCTACGAGCAGTACTTC.

With regard to this clonotype: The junction departs from germline at one end; a sequencing error may be responsible. The V call is TRBV6-5, the J call TRBJ1-1, with D perhaps TRBD1 (5 bases). In germline, CDR1 is MNHEY, CDR2 SVGAGI. CDR3 length: 14 residues. In DNA, the CDR3 is TGTGCCAGCAGCTACTCCGGGGCGAACACTGAAGCTTTCTTT. This translates into CASSYSGANTEAFF.

This clonotype was recorded only once. The chain carries TRBV2 and TRBJ1-6, with D uncertain. This CDR3 has 13 amino acids. Trimming left V 7 bases short and J 1 base short, with 5 bases between. Looked up from germline, CDR1 is SNHLY and CDR2 is FYNNEI. The CDR3 spells CASIQSYNSPLHF. CDR3 in DNA: TGTGCCAGCATTCAATCCTATAATTCACCCCTCCACTTT.

The gene calls are TRBV20-1 and TRBJ2-3, with D perhaps TRBD1 (5 bases). V shed 0 bases and J shed 5 bases, with 24 bases lying between them. This CDR3 region has 18 residues. Germline V gene data show CDR1 as DFQATT and CDR2 as SNEGSKA (reference sequence). The CDR3 sequence is CSARDPSQAGPGGDTQYF. DNA of the CDR3: TGCAGTGCTAGAGATCCTTCTCAGGCAGGGCCCGGCGGAGATACGCAGTATTTT.

The gene calls are TRBV6-5 and TRBJ2-7; TRBD1 matches 10 bases. This CDR3 contains 15 residues. Germline V gene lookup returns CDR1 MNHEY and CDR2 SVGAGI. J lost 2 bases, V lost 4 bases, and 5 bases had no gene match. The CDR3 reads CASSSRDRGTYEQYF. Written as DNA, the CDR3 is TGTGCCAGCAGTTCCCGGGACAGGGGAACCTACGAGCAGTACTTC.